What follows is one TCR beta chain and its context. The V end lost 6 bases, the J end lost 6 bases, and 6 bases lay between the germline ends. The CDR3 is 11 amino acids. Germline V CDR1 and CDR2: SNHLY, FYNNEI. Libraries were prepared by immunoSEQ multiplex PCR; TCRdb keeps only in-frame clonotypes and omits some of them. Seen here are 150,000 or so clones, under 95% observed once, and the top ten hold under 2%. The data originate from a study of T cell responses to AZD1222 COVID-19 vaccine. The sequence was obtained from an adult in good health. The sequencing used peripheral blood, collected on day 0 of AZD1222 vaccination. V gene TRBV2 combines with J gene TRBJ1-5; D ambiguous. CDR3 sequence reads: CASRFSQPQHF. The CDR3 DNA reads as TGTGCCAGCAGGTTTAGTCAGCCCCAGCATTTT.